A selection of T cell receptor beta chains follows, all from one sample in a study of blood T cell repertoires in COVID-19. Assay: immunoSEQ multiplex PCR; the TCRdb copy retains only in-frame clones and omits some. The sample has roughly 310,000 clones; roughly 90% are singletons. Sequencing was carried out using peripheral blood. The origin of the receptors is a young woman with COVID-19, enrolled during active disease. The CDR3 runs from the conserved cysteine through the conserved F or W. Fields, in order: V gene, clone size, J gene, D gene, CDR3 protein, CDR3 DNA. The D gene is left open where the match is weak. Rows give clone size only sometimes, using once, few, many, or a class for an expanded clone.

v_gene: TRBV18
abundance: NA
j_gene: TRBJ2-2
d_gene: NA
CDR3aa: CASSPLRDRNTGELFF
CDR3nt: TGTGCCAGCTCTCCCCTGCGGGACCGTAACACCGGGGAGCTGTTTTTT

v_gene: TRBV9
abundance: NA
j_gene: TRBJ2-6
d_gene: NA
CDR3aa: CASSGTGLGANVLTF
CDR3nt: TGTGCCAGCAGCGGAACAGGGTTGGGGGCCAACGTCCTGACTTTC

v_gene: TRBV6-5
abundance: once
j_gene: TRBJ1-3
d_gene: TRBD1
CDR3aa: CASSYGTGGNTIYF
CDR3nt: TGTGCCAGCAGTTACGGGACAGGGGGAAACACCATATATTTT

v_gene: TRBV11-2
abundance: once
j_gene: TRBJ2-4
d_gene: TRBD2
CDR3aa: CASSLAWTSGLAKNIQYF
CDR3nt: TGTGCCAGCAGCTTAGCCTGGACTAGCGGGTTAGCCAAAAACATTCAGTACTTC

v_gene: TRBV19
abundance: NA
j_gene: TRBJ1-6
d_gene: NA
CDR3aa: CASKTGNYNSPLHF
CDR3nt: TGTGCCAGTAAGACAGGCAACTATAATTCACCCCTCCACTTT

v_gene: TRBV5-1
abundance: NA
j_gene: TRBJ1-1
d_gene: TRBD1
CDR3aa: CASSLTDRGMNTEAFF
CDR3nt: TGCGCCAGCAGCTTGACGGACAGGGGCATGAACACTGAAGCTTTCTTT

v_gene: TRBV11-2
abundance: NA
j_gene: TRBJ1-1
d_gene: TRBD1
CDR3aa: CASSVRGRDTEAFF
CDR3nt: TGTGCCAGCAGCGTCAGGGGGCGAGACACTGAAGCTTTCTTT

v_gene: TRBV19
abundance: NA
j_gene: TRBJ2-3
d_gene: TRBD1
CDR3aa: CASSGTGGSTDTQYF
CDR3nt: TGTGCCAGTAGTGGGACAGGAGGCTCCACAGATACGCAGTATTTT

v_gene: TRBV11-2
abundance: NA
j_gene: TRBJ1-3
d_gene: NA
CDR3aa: CASSLGRGIRGGSGNTIYF
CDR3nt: TGTGCCAGCAGCTTAGGTCGGGGTATTAGAGGGGGTTCCGGAAACACCATATATTTT

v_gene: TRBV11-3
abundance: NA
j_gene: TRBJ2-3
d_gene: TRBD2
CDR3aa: CASSSGLAGGRDTQYF
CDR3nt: TGTGCCAGCAGCTCCGGACTAGCGGGAGGTCGAGATACGCAGTATTTT

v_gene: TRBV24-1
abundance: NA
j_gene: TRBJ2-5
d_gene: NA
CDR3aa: CATSDYGKADETQYF
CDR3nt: TGTGCCACCAGTGATTATGGGAAAGCGGACGAGACCCAGTACTTC

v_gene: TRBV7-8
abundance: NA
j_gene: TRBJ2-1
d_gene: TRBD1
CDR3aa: CASSSTRTGGHNSYNEQFF
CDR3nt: TGTGCCAGCAGCTCTACTCGGACAGGGGGACACAATTCCTACAATGAGCAGTTCTTC

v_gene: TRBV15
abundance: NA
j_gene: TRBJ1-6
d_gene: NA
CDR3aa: CATSQRAGRGYNSPLHF
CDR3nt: TGTGCCACCAGCCAACGGGCAGGGAGGGGTTATAATTCACCCCTCCACTTT

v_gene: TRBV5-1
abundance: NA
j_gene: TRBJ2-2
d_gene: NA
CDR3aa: CASSLQTNTGELFF
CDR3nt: TGCGCCAGCAGCTTGCAGACGAACACCGGGGAGCTGTTTTTT

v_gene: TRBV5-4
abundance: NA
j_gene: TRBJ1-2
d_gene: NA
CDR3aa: CASSLGTDYGYTF
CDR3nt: TGTGCCAGCAGCTTGGGGACAGACTATGGCTACACCTTC

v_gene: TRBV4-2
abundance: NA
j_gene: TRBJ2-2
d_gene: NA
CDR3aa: CASSQGDRNTGELFF
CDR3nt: TGTGCCAGCAGCCAAGGAGACAGAAACACCGGGGAGCTGTTTTTT

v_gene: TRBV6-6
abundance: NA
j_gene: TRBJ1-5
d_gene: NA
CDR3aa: CASSDGLSAWPQHF
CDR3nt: TGTGCCAGCAGCGATGGACTATCCGCGTGGCCCCAGCATTTT

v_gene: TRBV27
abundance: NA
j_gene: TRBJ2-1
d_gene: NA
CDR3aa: CASSLSWQGYNEQFF
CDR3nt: TGTGCCAGCAGTTTAAGTTGGCAGGGATACAATGAGCAGTTCTTC

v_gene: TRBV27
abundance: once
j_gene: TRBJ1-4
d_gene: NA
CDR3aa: CASSFEGREKLFF
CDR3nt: TGTGCCAGCAGTTTTGAGGGGAGGGAAAAACTGTTTTTT

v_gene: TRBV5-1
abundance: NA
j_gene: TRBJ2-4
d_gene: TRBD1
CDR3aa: CASSWSGDRTFNLAKNIQYF
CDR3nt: TGCGCCAGCAGCTGGTCGGGGGACAGGACGTTTAATCTAGCCAAAAACATTCAGTACTTC

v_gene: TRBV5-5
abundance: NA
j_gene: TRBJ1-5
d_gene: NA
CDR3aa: CASSFLNQPQHF
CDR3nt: TGTGCCAGCAGCTTCCTTAATCAGCCCCAGCATTTT

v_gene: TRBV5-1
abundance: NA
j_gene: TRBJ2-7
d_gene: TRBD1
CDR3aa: CASSKTPGQGLGEQYF
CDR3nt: TGCGCCAGCAGCAAGACACCGGGACAGGGGCTTGGGGAGCAGTACTTC

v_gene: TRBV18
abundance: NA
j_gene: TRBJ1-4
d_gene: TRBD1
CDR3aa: CASSPLRQGTTNEKLFF
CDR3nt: TGTGCCAGCTCACCCCTCCGACAGGGGACAACTAATGAAAAACTGTTTTTT

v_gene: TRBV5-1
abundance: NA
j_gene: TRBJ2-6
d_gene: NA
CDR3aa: CASSLEGWSGANVLTF
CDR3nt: TGCGCCAGCAGCTTGGAGGGGTGGTCTGGGGCCAACGTCCTGACTTTC

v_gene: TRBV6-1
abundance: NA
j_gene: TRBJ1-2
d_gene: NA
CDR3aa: CASSEGSGGAYGYTF
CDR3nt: TGTGCCAGCAGTGAAGGATCGGGGGGCGCCTATGGCTACACCTTC

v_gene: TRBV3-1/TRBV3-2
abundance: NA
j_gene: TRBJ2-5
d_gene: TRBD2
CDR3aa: CASSQQPGLAAETQYF
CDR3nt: TGTGCCAGCAGCCAGCAGCCGGGACTAGCGGCAGAGACCCAGTACTTC

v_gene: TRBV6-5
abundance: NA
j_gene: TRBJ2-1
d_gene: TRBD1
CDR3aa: CASSRPGQGNNEQFF
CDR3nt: TGTGCCAGCAGTAGACCGGGACAGGGGAACAATGAGCAGTTCTTC

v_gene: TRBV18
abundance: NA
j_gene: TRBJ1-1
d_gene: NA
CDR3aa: CASSPDMNTEAFF
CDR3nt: TGTGCCAGCTCACCTGACATGAACACTGAAGCTTTCTTT

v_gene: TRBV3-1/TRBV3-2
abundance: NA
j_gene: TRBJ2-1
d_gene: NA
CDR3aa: CASSHFGVSEQFF
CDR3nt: TGTGCCAGCAGTCACTTCGGGGTAAGTGAGCAGTTCTTC

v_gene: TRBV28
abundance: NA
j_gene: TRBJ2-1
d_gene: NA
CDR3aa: CASSPGGGYPYNEQFF
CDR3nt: TGTGCCAGCAGTCCGGGCGGCGGGTACCCCTACAATGAGCAGTTCTTC

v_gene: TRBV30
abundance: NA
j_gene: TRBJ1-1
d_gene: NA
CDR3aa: CAWSVSPQGGTEAFF
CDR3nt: TGTGCCTGGAGTGTGTCACCACAGGGAGGGACTGAAGCTTTCTTT

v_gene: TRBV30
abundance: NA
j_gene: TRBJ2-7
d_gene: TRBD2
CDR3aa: CAWSVGGGPGEQYF
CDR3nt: TGTGCCTGGAGTGTTGGGGGAGGGCCTGGCGAGCAGTACTTC

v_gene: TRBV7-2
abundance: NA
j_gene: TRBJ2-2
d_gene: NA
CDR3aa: CASSLAPAGELFF
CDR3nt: TGTGCCAGCAGCTTAGCCCCGGCCGGGGAGCTGTTTTTT

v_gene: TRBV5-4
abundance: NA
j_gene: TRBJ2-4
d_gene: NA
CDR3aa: CASSLEGEIVGLAKNIQYF
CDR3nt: TGTGCCAGCAGCTTGGAGGGGGAGATTGTCGGGTTGGCCAAAAACATTCAGTACTTC

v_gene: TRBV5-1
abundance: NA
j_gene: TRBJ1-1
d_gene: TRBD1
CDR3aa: CASSSGQGRTEAFF
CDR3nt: TGCGCCAGCAGCTCGGGACAGGGTCGCACTGAAGCTTTCTTT

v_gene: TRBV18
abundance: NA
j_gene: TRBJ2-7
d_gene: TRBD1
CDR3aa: CASSRTGYEQYF
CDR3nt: TGTGCCAGCTCAAGGACAGGCTACGAGCAGTACTTC

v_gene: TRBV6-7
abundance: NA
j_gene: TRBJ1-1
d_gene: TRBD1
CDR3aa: CASSSGQGRENTEAFF
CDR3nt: TGTGCCAGCAGTTCGGGACAGGGAAGGGAGAACACTGAAGCTTTCTTT

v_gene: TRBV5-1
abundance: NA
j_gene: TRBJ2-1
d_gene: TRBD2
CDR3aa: CASSLAGLANYNEQFF
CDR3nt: TGCGCCAGCAGCCTTGCGGGACTAGCAAACTACAATGAGCAGTTCTTC

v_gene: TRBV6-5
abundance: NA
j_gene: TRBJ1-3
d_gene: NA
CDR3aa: CASSLDRIGGNTIYF
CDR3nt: TGTGCCAGCAGCCTCGACAGGATAGGGGGAAACACCATATATTTT

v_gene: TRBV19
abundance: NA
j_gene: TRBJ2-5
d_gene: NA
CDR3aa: CASSWGQAQETQYF
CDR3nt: TGTGCCAGTAGTTGGGGCCAAGCTCAAGAGACCCAGTACTTC

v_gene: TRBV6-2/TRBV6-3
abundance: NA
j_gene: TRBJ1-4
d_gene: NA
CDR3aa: CASSYPPGSAEKLFF
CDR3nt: TGTGCCAGCAGTTACCCCCCGGGATCGGCTGAAAAACTGTTTTTT

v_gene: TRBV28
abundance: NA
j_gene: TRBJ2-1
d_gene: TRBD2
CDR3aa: CASSLPGTSRTNEQFF
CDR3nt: TGTGCCAGCAGTTTGCCCGGGACTAGCCGAACCAATGAGCAGTTCTTC

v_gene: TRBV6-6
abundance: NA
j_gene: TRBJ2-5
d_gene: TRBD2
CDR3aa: CASSPPGAGEFRETQYF
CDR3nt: TGTGCCAGCAGTCCGCCCGGGGCGGGAGAGTTCCGAGAGACCCAGTACTTC

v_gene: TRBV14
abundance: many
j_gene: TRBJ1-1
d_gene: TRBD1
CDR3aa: CASSQTDRGYTEAFF
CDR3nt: TGTGCCAGCAGCCAGACCGACAGGGGGTACACTGAAGCTTTCTTT

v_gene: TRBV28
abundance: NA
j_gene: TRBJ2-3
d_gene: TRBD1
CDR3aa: CASRRQGATDTQYF
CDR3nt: TGTGCCAGCAGACGACAGGGGGCAACAGATACGCAGTATTTT

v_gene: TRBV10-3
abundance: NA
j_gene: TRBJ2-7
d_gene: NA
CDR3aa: CAISEGKTGTAYEQYF
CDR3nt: TGTGCCATCAGTGAGGGTAAAACAGGGACCGCCTACGAGCAGTACTTC

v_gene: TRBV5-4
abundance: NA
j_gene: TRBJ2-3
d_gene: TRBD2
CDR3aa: CASSSLGEGLTTQYF
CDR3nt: TGTGCCAGCAGCTCCTTGGGGGAGGGCTTAACCACGCAGTATTTT

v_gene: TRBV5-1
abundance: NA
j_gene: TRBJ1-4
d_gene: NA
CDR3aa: CASSLGVGQDEKLFF
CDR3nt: TGCGCCAGCAGCTTGGGAGTGGGCCAAGATGAAAAACTGTTTTTT

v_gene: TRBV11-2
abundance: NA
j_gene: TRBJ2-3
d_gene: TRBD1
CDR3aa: CASSPDRVTDTQYF
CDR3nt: TGTGCCAGCAGCCCGGACAGGGTCACAGATACGCAGTATTTT

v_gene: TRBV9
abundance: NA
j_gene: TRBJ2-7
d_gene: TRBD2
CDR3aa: CASSVGLAGDEQYF
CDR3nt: TGTGCCAGCAGCGTAGGGCTAGCGGGAGACGAGCAGTACTTC

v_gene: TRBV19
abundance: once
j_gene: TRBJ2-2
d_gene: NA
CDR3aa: CASSSYTGSGELFF
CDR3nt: TGTGCCAGTAGTAGCTATACAGGGTCCGGGGAGCTGTTTTTT

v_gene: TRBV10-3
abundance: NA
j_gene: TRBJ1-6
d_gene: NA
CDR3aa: CAISGQGNSPLHF
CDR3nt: TGTGCCATCAGTGGCCAGGGAAATTCACCCCTCCACTTT

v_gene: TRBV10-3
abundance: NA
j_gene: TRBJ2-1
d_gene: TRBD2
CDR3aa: CAISEWTSNEQFF
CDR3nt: TGTGCCATCAGTGAGTGGACTAGCAATGAGCAGTTCTTC

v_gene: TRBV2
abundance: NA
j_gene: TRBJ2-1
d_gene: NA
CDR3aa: CASSEEGGNSYNEQFF
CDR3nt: TGTGCCAGCAGTGAGGAGGGAGGCAACTCCTACAATGAGCAGTTCTTC

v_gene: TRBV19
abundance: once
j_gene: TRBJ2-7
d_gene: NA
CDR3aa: CASSTLTDSYEQYF
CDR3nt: TGTGCCAGTAGTACTCTGACTGACTCCTACGAGCAGTACTTC

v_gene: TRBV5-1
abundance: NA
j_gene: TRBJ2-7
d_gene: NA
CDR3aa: CASSWGDSSYEQYF
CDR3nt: TGCGCCAGCAGCTGGGGGGACAGCTCCTACGAGCAGTACTTC

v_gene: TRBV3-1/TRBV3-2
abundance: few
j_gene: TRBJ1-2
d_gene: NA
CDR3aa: CASSQLARQNTYGYTF
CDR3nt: TGTGCCAGCAGCCAATTGGCTAGACAGAACACCTATGGCTACACCTTC

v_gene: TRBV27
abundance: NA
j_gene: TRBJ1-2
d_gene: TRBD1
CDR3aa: CASSSWGQGYYGYTF
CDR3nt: TGTGCCAGCAGTTCCTGGGGACAGGGCTACTATGGCTACACCTTC